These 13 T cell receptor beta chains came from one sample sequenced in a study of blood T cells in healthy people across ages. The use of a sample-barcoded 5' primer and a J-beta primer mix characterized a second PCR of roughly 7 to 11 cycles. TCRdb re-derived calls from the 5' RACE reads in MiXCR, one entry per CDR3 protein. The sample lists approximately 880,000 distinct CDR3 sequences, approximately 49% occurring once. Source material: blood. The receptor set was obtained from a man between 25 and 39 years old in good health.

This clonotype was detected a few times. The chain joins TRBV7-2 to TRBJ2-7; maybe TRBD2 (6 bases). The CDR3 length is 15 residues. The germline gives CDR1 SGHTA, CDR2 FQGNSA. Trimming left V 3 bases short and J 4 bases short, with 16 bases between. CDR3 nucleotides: TGTGCCAGCAGCTTCACGGCCGGGACTGGGTACGAGCAGTACTTC. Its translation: CASSFTAGTGYEQYF. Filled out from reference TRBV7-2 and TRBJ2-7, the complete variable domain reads GAGVSQSPSNKVTEKGKDVELRCDPISGHTALYWYRQSLGQGLEFLIYFQGNSAPDKSGLPSDRFSAERTGGSVSTLTIQRTQQEDSAVYLCASSFTAGTGYEQYFGPGTRLTVT.

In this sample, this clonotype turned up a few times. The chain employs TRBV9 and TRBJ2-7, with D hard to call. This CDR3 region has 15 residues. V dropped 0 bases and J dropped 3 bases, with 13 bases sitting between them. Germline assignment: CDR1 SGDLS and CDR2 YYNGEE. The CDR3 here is CASSVAAGSLYEQYF. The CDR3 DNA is TGTGCCAGCAGCGTAGCGGCCGGTAGTCTCTACGAGCAGTACTTC.

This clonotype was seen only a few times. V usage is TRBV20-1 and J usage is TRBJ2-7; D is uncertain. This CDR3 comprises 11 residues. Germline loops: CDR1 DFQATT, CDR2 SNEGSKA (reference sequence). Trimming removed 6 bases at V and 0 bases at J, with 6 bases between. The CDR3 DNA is TGCAGTGCGGGAACCTCCTACGAGCAGTACTTC. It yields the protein CSAGTSYEQYF.

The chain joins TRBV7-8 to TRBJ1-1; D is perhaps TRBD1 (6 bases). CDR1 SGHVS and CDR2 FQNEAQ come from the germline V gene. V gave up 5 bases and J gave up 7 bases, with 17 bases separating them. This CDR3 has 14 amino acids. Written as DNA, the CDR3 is TGTGCCAGCAGCGTAGGGGGGGAGCCTAATGAAGCTTTCTTT. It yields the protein CASSVGGEPNEAFF.

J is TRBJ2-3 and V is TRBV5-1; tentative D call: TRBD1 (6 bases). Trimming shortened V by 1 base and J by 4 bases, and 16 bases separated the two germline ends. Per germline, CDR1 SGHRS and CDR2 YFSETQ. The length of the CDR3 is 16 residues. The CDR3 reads CASSLPGQRSADTQYF. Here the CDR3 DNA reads TGCGCCAGCAGCTTGCCGGGACAACGGAGCGCAGATACGCAGTATTTT.

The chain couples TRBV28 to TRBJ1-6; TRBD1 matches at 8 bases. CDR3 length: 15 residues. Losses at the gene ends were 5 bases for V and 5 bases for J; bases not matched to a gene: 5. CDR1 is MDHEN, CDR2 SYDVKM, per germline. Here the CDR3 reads CASSPPDRDNSPLHF. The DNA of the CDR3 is TGTGCCAGCAGTCCCCCGGACAGGGATAATTCACCCCTCCACTTT.

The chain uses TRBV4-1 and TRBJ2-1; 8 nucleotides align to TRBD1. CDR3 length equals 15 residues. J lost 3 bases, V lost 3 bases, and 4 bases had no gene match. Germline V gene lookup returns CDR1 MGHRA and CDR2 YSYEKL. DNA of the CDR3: TGCGCCAGCAGCCAGCTCGGACAGGGCTACAATGAGCAGTTCTTC. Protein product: CASSQLGQGYNEQFF.

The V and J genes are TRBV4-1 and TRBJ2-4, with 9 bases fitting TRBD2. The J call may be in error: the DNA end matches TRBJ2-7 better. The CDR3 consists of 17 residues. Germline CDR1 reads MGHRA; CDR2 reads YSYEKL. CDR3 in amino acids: CASSQDPLGLADYEQYF. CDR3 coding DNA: TGCGCCAGCAGCCAAGACCCCCTGGGACTAGCCGACTACGAGCAGTACTTC.

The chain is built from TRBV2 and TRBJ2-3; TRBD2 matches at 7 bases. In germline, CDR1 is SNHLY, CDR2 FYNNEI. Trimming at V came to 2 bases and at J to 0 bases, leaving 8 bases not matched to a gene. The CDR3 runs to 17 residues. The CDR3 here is CASSELGLRGSTDTQYF. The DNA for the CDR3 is TGTGCCAGCAGTGAATTGGGCTTGCGGGGGAGCACAGATACGCAGTATTTT. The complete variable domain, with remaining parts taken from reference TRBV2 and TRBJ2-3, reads EPEVTQTPSHQVTQMGQEVILRCVPISNHLYFYWYRQILGQKVEFLVSFYNNEISEKSEIFDDQFSVERPDGSNFTLKIRSTKLEDSAMYFCASSELGLRGSTDTQYFGPGTRLTVL.

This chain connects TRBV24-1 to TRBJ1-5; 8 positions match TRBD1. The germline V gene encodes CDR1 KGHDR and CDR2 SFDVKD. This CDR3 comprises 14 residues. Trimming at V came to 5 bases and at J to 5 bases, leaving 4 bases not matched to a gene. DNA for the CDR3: TGTGCCACCAGTGGAGGACAGGGTTATCAGCCCCAGCATTTT. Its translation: CATSGGQGYQPQHF.

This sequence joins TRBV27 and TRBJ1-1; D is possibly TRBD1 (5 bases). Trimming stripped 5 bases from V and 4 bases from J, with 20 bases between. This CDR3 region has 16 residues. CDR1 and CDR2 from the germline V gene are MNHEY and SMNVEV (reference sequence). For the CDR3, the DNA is TGTGCCAGCAGTCTCGGACAACCGAGGACAAGCACTGAAGCTTTCTTT. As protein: CASSLGQPRTSTEAFF.

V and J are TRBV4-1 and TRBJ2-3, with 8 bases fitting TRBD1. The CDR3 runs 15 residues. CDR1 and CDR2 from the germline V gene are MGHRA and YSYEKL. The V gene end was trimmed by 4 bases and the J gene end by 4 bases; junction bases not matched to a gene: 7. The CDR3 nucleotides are TGCGCCAGCAGCCCCGGACAGGGCCTTGCAGATACGCAGTATTTT. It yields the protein CASSPGQGLADTQYF.

CDR3 sequence (DNA): TGTGCCGGCGCTGGGGGATCTGGCAATGAGCAGTTCTTC. It encodes CAGAGGSGNEQFF. The chain combines TRBV6-6 with TRBJ2-1; D assignment may be TRBD1 or TRBD2 (5 bases each). V shed 11 bases and J shed 6 bases, with 17 bases lying between them. The CDR3 has 13 residues. Germline loops: CDR1 MNHNY, CDR2 SVGAGI (reference sequence).